Detailed here is one TCR beta chain. This sample is part of a study of cytomegalovirus exposure and HLA in healthy donors. About the research overall: Genotyping of about 400 donors showed that around 81% belonged to the Caucasian-associated ancestry cluster.

Researchers ran the PCR with 60 Vbeta and 13 Jbeta primers. Assay: immunoSEQ multiplex PCR; the TCRdb copy retains only in-frame clones and omits some. Counted here are around 130,000 clones, over 70% occurring once; the ten biggest clones make up more than 1.4%. This CDR3 contains 15 residues. V lost 2 bases, J lost 4 bases, and 12 bases lay in between. Germline CDR1 reads MNHEY; CDR2 reads SVGAGI. The chain is built from TRBV6-5 and TRBJ2-1; D possibly corresponds to TRBD2 (6 bases). The receptor's source is a woman aged 18-29 years in good health and CMV-seronegative. The sequencing input was PBMCs. CDR3 sequence: CASSYGVAEYNEQFF. The CDR3 nucleotides read TGTGCCAGCAGTTACGGGGTAGCGGAATACAATGAGCAGTTCTTC.